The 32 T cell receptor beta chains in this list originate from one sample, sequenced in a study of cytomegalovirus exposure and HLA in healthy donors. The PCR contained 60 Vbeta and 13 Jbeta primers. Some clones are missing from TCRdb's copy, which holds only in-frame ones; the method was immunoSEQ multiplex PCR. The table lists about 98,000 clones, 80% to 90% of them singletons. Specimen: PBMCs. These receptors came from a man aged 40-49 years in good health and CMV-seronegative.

The CDR3 nucleotides are TGTGCCAGCAGCCAGGGTAGGCCAGATACGCAGTATTTT. Residues: CASSQGRPDTQYF. This chain joins TRBV7-6 and TRBJ2-3; a possible D gene is TRBD1 (5 bases). CDR1 and CDR2 from the germline V gene are SGHVS and FNYEAQ. This CDR3 comprises 13 residues. Trimming shortened V by 5 bases and J by 4 bases, and 10 bases separated the two germline ends.

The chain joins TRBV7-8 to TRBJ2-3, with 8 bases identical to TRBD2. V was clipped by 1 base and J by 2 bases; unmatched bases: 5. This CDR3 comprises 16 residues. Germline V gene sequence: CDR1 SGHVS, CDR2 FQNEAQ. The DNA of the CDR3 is TGTGCCAGCAGCTTAGTCCTAGCGGGCGCCACAGATACGCAGTATTTT. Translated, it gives CASSLVLAGATDTQYF.

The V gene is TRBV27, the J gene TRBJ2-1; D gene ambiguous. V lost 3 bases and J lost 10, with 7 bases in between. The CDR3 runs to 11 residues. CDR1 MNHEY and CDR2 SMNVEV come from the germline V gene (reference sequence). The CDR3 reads CASSFRHEQFF. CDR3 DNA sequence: TGTGCCAGCAGTTTCAGGCACGAGCAGTTCTTC.

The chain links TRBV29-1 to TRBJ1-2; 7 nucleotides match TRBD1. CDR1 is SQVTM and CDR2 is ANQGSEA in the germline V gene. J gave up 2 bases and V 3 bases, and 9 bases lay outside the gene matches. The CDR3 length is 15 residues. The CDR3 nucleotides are TGCAGCGTTGACCCGAGACAGGGCGGGAACTATGGCTACACCTTC. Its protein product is CSVDPRQGGNYGYTF.

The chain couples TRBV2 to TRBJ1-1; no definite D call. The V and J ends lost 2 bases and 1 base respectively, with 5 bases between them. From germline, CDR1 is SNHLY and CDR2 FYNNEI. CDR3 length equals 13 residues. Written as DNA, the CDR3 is TGTGCCAGCAGTGAATCGTCGAACACTGAAGCTTTCTTT. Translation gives CASSESSNTEAFF.

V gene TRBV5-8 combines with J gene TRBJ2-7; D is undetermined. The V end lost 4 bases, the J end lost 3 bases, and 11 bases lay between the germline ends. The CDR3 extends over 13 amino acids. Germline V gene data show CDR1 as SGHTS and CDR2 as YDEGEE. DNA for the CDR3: TGTGCCAGCAGCGCATACAGTAGCTACGAGCAGTACTTC. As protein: CASSAYSSYEQYF.

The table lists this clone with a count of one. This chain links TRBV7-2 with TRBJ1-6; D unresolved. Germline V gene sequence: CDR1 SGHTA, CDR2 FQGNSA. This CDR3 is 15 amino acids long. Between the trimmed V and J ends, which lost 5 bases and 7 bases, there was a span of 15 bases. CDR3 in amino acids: CASSPRRTPNSPLHF. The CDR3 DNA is TGTGCCAGCAGCCCCAGGCGAACCCCAAATTCACCCCTCCACTTT.

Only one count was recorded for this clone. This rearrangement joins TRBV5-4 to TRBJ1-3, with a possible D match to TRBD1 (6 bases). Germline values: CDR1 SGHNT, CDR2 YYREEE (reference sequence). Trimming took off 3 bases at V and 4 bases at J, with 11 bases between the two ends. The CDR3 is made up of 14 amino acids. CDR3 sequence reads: CASSSTGWGNTIYF. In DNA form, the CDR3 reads TGTGCCAGCAGCTCCACAGGGTGGGGAAACACCATATATTTT.

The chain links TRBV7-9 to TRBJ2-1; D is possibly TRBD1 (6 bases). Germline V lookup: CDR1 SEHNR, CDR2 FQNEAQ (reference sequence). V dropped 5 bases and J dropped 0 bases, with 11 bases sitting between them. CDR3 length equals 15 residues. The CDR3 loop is CASSEGQNSYNEQFF. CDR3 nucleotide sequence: TGTGCCAGCAGCGAAGGACAGAACTCCTACAATGAGCAGTTCTTC.

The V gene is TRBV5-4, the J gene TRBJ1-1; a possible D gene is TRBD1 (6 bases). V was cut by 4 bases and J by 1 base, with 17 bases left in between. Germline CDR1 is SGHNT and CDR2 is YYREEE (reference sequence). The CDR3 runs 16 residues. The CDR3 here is CASSAPYREGNTEAFF. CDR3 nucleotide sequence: TGTGCCAGCAGCGCCCCCTACAGGGAGGGGAACACTGAAGCTTTCTTT. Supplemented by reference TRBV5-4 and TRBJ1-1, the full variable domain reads ETGVTQSPTHLIKTRGQQVTLRCSSQSGHNTVSWYQQALGQGPQFIFQYYREEENGRGNFPPRFSGLQFPNYSSELNVNALELDDSALYLCASSAPYREGNTEAFFGQGTRLTVV.

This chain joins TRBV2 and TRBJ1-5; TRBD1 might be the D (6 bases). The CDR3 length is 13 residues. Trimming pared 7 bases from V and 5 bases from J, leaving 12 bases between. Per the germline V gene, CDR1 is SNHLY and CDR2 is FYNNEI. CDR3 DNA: TGTGCCAGCATGCGGGGGCACGATCAGCCCCAGCATTTT. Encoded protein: CASMRGHDQPQHF.

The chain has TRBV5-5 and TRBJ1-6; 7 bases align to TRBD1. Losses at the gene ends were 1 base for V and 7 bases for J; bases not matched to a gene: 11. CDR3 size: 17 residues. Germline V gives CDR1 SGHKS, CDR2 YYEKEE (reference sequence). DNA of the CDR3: TGTGCCAGCAGCTTGTCGGGGGTGACAGGGTCCAATTCACCCCTCCACTTT. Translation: CASSLSGVTGSNSPLHF.

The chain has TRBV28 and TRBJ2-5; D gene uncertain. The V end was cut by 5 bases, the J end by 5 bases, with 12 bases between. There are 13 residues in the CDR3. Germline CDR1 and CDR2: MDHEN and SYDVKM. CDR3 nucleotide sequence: TGTGCCAGCAGTACTCAGGTTTCGGAGACCCAGTACTTC. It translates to CASSTQVSETQYF.

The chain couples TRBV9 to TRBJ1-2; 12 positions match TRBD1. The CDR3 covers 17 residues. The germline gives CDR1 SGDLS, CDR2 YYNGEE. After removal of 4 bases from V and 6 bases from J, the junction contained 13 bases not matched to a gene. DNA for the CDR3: TGTGCCAGCAGCTTCGCACCTCCGGGACAGGGGGCTGATGGCTACACCTTC. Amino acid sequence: CASSFAPPGQGADGYTF.

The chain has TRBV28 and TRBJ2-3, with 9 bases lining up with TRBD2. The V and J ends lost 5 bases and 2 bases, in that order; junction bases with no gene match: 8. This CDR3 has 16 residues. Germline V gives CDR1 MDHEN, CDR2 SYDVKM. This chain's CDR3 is CASSPRGGVITDTQYF. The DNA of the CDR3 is TGTGCCAGCAGTCCCCGCGGGGGGGTAATCACAGATACGCAGTATTTT.

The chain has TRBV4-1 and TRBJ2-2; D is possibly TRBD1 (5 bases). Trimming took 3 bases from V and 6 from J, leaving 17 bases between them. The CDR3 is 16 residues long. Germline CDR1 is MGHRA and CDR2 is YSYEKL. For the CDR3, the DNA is TGCGCCAGCAGCCATACACAGGTTCCCCCTCCCGGGGAGCTGTTTTTT. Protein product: CASSHTQVPPPGELFF.

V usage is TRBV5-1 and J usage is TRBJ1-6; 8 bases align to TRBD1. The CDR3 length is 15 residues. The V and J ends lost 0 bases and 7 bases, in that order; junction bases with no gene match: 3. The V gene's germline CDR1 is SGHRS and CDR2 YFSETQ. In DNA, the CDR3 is TGCGCCAGCAGCTTGGTGGGACAGGAAAATTCACCCCTCCACTTT. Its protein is CASSLVGQENSPLHF. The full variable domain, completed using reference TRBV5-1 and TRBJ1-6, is KAGVTQTPRYLIKTRGQQVTLSCSPISGHRSVSWYQQTPGQGLQFLFEYFSETQRNKGNFPGRFSGRQFSNSRSEMNVSTLELGDSALYLCASSLVGQENSPLHFGNGTRLTVT.

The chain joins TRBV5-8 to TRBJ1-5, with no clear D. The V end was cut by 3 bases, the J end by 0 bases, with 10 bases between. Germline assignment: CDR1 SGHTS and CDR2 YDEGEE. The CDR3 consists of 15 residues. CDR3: CASSSGDYSNQPQHF. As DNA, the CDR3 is TGTGCCAGCAGCTCGGGAGATTATAGCAATCAGCCCCAGCATTTT.

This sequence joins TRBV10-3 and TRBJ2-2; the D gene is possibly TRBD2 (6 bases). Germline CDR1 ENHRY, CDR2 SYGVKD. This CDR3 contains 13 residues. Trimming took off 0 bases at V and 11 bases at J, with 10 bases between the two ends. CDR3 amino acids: CAISESSGAELFF. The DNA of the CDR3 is TGTGCCATCAGTGAGTCGTCGGGAGCCGAGCTGTTTTTT.

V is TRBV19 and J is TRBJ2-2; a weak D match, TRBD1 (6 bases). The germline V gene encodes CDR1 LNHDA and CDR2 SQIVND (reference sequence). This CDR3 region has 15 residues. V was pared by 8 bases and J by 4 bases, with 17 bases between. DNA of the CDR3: TGTGCCAGTGGTCTGGGGGCTGCGGGCACCGGGGAGCTGTTTTTT. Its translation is CASGLGAAGTGELFF. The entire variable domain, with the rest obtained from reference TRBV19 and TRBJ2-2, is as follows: DGGITQSPKYLFRKEGQNVTLSCEQNLNHDAMYWYRQDPGQGLRLIYYSQIVNDFQKGDIAEGYSVSREKKESFPLTVTSAQKNPTAFYLCASGLGAAGTGELFFGEGSRLTVL.

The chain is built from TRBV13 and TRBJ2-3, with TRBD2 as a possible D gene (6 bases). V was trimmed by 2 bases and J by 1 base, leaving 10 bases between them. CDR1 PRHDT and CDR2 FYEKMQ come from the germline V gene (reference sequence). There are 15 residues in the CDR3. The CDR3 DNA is TGTGCCAGCAGCTTACAAGGCGGGGGCACAGATACGCAGTATTTT. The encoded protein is CASSLQGGGTDTQYF.

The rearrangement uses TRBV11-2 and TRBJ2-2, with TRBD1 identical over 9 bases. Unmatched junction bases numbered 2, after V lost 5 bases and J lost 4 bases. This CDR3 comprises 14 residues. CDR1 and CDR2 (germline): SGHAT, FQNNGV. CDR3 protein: CASSRDRATGELFF. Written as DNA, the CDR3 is TGTGCCAGCAGCAGGGACAGGGCCACCGGGGAGCTGTTTTTT. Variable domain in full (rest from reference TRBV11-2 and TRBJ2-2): EAGVAQSPRYKIIEKRQSVAFWCNPISGHATLYWYQQILGQGPKLLIQFQNNGVVDDSQLPKDRFSAERLKGVDSTLKIQPAKLEDSAVYLCASSRDRATGELFFGEGSRLTVL.

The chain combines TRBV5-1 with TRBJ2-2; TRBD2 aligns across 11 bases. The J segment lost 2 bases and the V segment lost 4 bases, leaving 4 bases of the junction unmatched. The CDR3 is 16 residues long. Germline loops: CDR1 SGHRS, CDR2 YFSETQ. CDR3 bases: TGCGCCAGCAGCGCCGGGACTAGCGGTAACACCGGGGAGCTGTTTTTT. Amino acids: CASSAGTSGNTGELFF.

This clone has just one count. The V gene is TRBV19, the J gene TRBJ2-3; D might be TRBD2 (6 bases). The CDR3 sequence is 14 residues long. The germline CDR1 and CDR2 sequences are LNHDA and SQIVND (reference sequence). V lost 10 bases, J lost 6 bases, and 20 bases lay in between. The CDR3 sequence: CATSAGSSGDTQYF. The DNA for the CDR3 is TGTGCCACGAGTGCCGGGAGCTCCGGGGATACGCAGTATTTT.

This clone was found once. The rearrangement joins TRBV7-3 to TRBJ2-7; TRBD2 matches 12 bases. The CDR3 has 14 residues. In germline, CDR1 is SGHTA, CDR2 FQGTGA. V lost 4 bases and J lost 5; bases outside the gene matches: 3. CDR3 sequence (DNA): TGTGCCAGCAGCTCTAGCGGGGGGGCCCACGAGCAGTACTTC. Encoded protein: CASSSSGGAHEQYF.

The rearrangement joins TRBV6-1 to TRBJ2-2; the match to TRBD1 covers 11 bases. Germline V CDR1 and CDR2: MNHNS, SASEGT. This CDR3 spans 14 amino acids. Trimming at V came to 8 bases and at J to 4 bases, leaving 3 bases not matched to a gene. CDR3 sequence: CASGQGARTGELFF. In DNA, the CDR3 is TGTGCCAGCGGACAGGGGGCCCGCACCGGGGAGCTGTTTTTT.

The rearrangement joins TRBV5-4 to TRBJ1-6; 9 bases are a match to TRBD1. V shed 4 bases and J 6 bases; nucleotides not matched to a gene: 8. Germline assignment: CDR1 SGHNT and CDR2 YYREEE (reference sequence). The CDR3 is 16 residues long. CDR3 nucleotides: TGTGCCAGCAGCCCATCCGGGACAGGGATTAATTCACCCCTCCACTTT. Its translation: CASSPSGTGINSPLHF.

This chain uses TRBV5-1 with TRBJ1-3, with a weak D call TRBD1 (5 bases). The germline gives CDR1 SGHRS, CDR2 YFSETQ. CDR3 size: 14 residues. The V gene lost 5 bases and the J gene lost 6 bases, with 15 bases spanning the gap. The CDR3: CASSFGGTQNTIYF. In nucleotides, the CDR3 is TGCGCCAGCAGTTTCGGCGGGACCCAAAACACCATATATTTT.

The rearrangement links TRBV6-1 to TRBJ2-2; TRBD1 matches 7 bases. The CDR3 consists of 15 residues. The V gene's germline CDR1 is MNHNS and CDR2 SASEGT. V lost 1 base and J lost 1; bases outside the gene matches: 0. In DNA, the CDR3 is TGTGCCAGCAGTGAAGGACAGGGGAACACCGGGGAGCTGTTTTTT. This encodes CASSEGQGNTGELFF.

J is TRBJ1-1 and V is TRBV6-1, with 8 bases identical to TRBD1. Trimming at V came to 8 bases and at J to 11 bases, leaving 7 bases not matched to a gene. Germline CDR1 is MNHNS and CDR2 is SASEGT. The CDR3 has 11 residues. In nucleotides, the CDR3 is TGTGCCAGCCTAAGGACAGGGTGGGCTTTCTTT. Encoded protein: CASLRTGWAFF.

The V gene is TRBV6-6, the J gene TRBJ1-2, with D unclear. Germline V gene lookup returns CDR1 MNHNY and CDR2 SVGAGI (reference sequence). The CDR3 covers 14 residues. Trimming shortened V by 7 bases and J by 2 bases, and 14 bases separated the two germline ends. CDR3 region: CASNLIGRNYGYTF. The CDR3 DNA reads TGTGCCAGCAACCTCATTGGCAGGAACTATGGCTACACCTTC.

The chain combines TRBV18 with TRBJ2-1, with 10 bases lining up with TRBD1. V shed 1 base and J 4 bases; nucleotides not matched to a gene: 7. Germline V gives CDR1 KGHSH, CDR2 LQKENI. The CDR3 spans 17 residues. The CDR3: CASSPLVSGQGYNEQFF. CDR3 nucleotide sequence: TGTGCCAGCTCACCACTCGTTTCGGGACAGGGGTACAATGAGCAGTTCTTC.